These T cell receptor beta chains were read from a single sample in a study of blood T cell repertoires in COVID-19. Here immunoSEQ multiplex PCR was the method, and the copy in TCRdb shows in-frame clones only, minus some. This table holds about 55,000 clones, approximately 78% found once. Material for sequencing was peripheral blood. These receptor sequences come from a human donor in a cohort sampled during active or convalescent COVID-19. Each CDR3 is given with its conserved first and last residue. D genes are given only for firm matches. Expanded clones get a size class; other rows say once, few or many, or leave the size out.

>-|TRBV19|TRBJ2-2|TRBD1
CASSIVGTVDTGELFF
TGTGCCAGTAGTATAGTAGGGACAGTGGACACCGGGGAGCTGTTTTTT
>-|TRBV7-9|TRBJ1-1|-
CASSFQGGVGNTEAFF
TGTGCCAGCAGCTTCCAGGGTGGAGTGGGGAACACTGAAGCTTTCTTT
>few|TRBV11-2|TRBJ2-7|-
CASSLDRASPWYEQYF
TGTGCCAGCAGCTTAGATCGGGCTAGCCCTTGGTACGAGCAGTACTTC
>-|TRBV6-5|TRBJ1-5|TRBD1
CASKLQGKQPQHF
TGTGCCAGCAAGCTACAGGGGAAACAGCCCCAGCATTTT
>once|TRBV6-1|TRBJ2-3|TRBD1
CASSDLGDRGADTQYF
TGTGCCAGCAGTGACCTAGGGGACAGGGGTGCAGATACGCAGTATTTT
>-|TRBV10-3|TRBJ2-7|-
CAISGIGGVSYEQYF
TGTGCCATCAGTGGAATCGGCGGGGTCTCCTACGAGCAGTACTTC
>once|TRBV5-1|TRBJ1-4|-
CASSLQGTNEKLFF
TGCGCCAGCAGCTTGCAGGGTACTAATGAAAAACTGTTTTTT
>few|TRBV11-3|TRBJ1-1|TRBD1
CARDSYRGRRVNTEAFF
TGTGCCAGGGATAGTTACAGGGGGCGCCGGGTGAACACTGAAGCTTTCTTT
>-|TRBV6-5|TRBJ1-2|TRBD1
CASRYRTGTGYTF
TGTGCCAGCCGCTATAGGACAGGGACGGGCTACACCTTC
>-|TRBV7-9|TRBJ1-4|-
CASSLLGPPNEKLFF
TGTGCCAGCAGCTTGCTGGGGCCACCCAATGAAAAACTGTTTTTT
>-|TRBV7-2|TRBJ2-7|-
CASSLQGYEQYF
TGTGCCAGCAGTTTACAGGGCTACGAGCAGTACTTC
>-|TRBV5-4|TRBJ2-3|TRBD2
CASKSGGGTDTQYF
TGTGCCAGCAAGAGCGGGGGGGGCACAGATACGCAGTATTTT
>-|TRBV2|TRBJ2-7|TRBD1
CASTGGSLYEQYF
TGTGCCAGCACAGGGGGATCACTCTACGAGCAGTACTTC
>few|TRBV10-2|TRBJ2-7|-
CASSEGTGHPPKQYF
TGCGCCAGCAGTGAGGGAACGGGACACCCTCCGAAGCAGTACTTC
>once|TRBV7-3|TRBJ2-5|TRBD1
CASSSGTEAATQYF
TGTGCCAGCAGCTCCGGGACAGAGGCTGCGACCCAGTACTTC
>-|TRBV18|TRBJ2-5|-
CASSRSVGETQYF
TGTGCCAGCTCACGCTCGGTTGGAGAGACCCAGTACTTC
>-|TRBV25-1|TRBJ2-7|TRBD2
CASSKPGLGTFEQYF
TGTGCCAGCAGTAAACCGGGACTAGGGACTTTCGAGCAGTACTTC
>-|TRBV30|TRBJ2-3|TRBD1
CAWSTRTGDTQYF
TGTGCCTGGAGTACCAGGACAGGGGATACGCAGTATTTT
>-|TRBV6-2/TRBV6-3|TRBJ1-5|-
CASSSGVLQPQHF
TGTGCCAGCAGCTCGGGTGTTCTCCAGCCCCAGCATTTT
>-|TRBV5-1|TRBJ2-5|TRBD2
CASSLAERGVTETQYF
TGCGCCAGCAGCTTGGCTGAGCGGGGGGTCACAGAGACCCAGTACTTC
>once|TRBV4-3|TRBJ2-7|TRBD2
CASSRGLDRPDSYEQYF
TGCGCCAGCAGCCGGGGACTAGACAGGCCAGACTCCTACGAGCAGTACTTC
>few|TRBV11-2|TRBJ2-1|-
CASSLKVGGDSSYNEQFF
TGTGCCAGCAGCTTAAAGGTTGGCGGGGATAGCTCCTACAATGAGCAGTTCTTC
>-|TRBV4-2|TRBJ2-3|TRBD2
CASSQEGSGGSTDTQYF
TGTGCCAGCAGCCAAGAAGGTAGCGGGGGGAGCACAGATACGCAGTATTTT
>-|TRBV15|TRBJ1-1|-
CATSRLLYTEAFF
TGTGCCACCAGCAGGTTACTTTACACTGAAGCTTTCTTT
>-|TRBV7-3|TRBJ2-5|TRBD1
CASSPRRTGRETQYF
TGTGCCAGCAGCCCGCGCCGGACAGGGAGAGAGACCCAGTACTTC
>-|TRBV2|TRBJ1-5|-
CASSELQVNSNQPQHF
TGTGCCAGCAGTGAGCTACAGGTGAATAGCAATCAGCCCCAGCATTTT
>-|TRBV6-5|TRBJ1-3|-
CASSTPHRNTIYF
TGTGCCAGCAGCACCCCTCACAGAAACACCATATATTTT
>-|TRBV6-5|TRBJ1-1|-
CASSYYTVNTEAFF
TGTGCCAGCAGTTACTATACAGTGAACACTGAAGCTTTCTTT
>-|TRBV2|TRBJ2-5|-
CASSVVATGGTQYF
TGTGCCAGCAGTGTAGTAGCGACTGGCGGGACCCAGTACTTC
>few|TRBV29-1|TRBJ2-7|TRBD2
CSVVLAGLPAYEQYF
TGCAGCGTTGTTCTAGCGGGTCTCCCTGCCTACGAGCAGTACTTC
>-|TRBV5-1|TRBJ2-7|-
CASSLVQGPYEQYF
TGCGCCAGCAGCTTGGTCCAGGGCCCCTACGAGCAGTACTTC
>once|TRBV6-5|TRBJ1-2|-
CASSYRILGSYGYTF
TGTGCCAGCAGTTATCGGATCCTGGGGAGCTATGGCTACACCTTC
>-|TRBV12-3/TRBV12-4|TRBJ1-1|-
CASSQGVTEAFF
TGTGCCAGCAGTCAGGGTGTCACTGAAGCTTTCTTT
>-|TRBV6-5|TRBJ1-4|-
CASSYLPGINEKLFF
TGTGCCAGCAGTTACCTCCCAGGGATTAACGAAAAACTGTTTTTT
>-|TRBV6-5|TRBJ2-7|TRBD1
CATGTGTGIYEQYF
TGTGCCACTGGGACCGGGACAGGGATCTACGAGCAGTACTTC
>-|TRBV3-1/TRBV3-2|TRBJ2-1|-
CASSQDGTHQISYNEQFF
TGTGCCAGCAGCCAAGATGGCACCCACCAAATCTCCTACAATGAGCAGTTCTTC
>-|TRBV18|TRBJ1-2|TRBD1
CASSPLPETGDGYTF
TGTGCCAGCTCACCACTCCCCGAGACAGGGGATGGCTACACCTTC
>-|TRBV12-3/TRBV12-4|TRBJ1-2|-
CASRQGRVYGYTF
TGTGCCAGCAGGCAGGGTAGGGTCTATGGCTACACCTTC
>-|TRBV12-3/TRBV12-4|TRBJ1-1|-
CASSPLTEAFF
TGTGCCAGCAGTCCCTTGACTGAAGCTTTCTTT
>-|TRBV7-2|TRBJ2-1|TRBD2
CASRLTGGPEQFF
TGTGCCAGCAGGCTTACGGGGGGGCCTGAGCAGTTCTTC
>-|TRBV5-5|TRBJ1-6|-
CASSPIQGSSYNSPLHF
TGTGCCAGCAGCCCAATTCAGGGGAGCTCCTATAATTCACCCCTCCACTTT
>-|TRBV3-1/TRBV3-2|TRBJ2-7|TRBD2
CASSQLTSGGHTYEQYF
TGTGCCAGCAGCCAATTAACTAGCGGGGGGCATACCTACGAGCAGTACTTC
>-|TRBV11-2|TRBJ1-2|-
CASSSIRGGGYNGYTF
TGTGCCAGCAGTTCAATCCGAGGGGGGGGTTACAATGGCTACACCTTC
>-|TRBV27|TRBJ2-1|-
CASARGYNEQFF
TGTGCCAGCGCCCGGGGATACAATGAGCAGTTCTTC
>-|TRBV7-2|TRBJ1-1|-
CASSAYRAQSTEAFF
TGTGCCAGCAGCGCCTACAGGGCCCAGAGCACTGAAGCTTTCTTT
>-|TRBV29-1|TRBJ2-3|TRBD2
CSVEGVGGGDGTDTQYF
TGCAGCGTTGAAGGGGTAGGCGGGGGTGACGGCACAGATACGCAGTATTTT
>once|TRBV24-1|TRBJ2-1|TRBD1
CATRQGGEQFF
TGTGCCACCAGACAGGGGGGCGAGCAGTTCTTC
>-|TRBV30|TRBJ1-1|TRBD1
CAWSVGGSYTEAFF
TGTGCCTGGAGTGTAGGGGGCTCTTACACTGAAGCTTTCTTT
>-|TRBV11-3|TRBJ2-2|TRBD2
CASSFQASGGLANTGELFF
TGTGCCAGCAGCTTTCAGGCTAGCGGGGGGCTCGCGAACACCGGGGAGCTGTTTTTT
>-|TRBV9|TRBJ1-1|TRBD1
CASSKGAEGRNTEAFF
TGTGCCAGCAGCAAGGGGGCAGAGGGCAGGAACACTGAAGCTTTCTTT